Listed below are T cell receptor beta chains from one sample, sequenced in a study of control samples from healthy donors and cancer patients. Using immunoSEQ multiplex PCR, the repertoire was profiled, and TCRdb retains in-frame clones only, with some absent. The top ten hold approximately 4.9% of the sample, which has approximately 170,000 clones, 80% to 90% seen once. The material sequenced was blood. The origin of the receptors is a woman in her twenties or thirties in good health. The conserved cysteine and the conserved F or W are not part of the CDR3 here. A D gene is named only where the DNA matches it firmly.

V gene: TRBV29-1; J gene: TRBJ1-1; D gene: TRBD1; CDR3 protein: SHTGGPEAF
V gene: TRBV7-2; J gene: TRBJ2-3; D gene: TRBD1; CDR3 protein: ASSLAGTGADTQY
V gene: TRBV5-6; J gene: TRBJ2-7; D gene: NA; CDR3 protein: ASSLAGTDREQY
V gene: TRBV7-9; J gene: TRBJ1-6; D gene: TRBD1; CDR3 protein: ASSLRGGSNNSPLH
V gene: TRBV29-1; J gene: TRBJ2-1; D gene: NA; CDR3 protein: SVGGGSYNEQF
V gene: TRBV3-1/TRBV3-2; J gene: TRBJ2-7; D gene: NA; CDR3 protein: ASSPEGFWTYEQY
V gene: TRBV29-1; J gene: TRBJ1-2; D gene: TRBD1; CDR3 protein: SVGQGRVYGYT
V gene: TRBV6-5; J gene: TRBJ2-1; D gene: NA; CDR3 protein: ASSYRSQNNEQF
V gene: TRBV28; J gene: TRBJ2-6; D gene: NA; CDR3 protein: ASTPRQPSSGANVLT
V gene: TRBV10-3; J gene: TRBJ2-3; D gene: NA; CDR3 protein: ATRNRDTQY
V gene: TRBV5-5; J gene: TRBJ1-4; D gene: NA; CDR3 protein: ASSLEGSLELGEKLF
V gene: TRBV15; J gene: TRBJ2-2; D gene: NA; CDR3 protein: ATSSPERGSRWNTGELF
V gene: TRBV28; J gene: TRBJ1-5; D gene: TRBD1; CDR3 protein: ASSFLLGQGNQPQH
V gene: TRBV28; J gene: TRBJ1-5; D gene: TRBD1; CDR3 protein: ASSSPTGTNQPQH
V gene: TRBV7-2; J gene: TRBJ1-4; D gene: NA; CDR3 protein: ASSLVRGEGTNEKLF
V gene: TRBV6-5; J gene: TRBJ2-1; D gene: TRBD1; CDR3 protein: ASERTGSYEQF
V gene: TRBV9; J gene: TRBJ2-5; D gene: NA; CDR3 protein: ASSTSQSSSETQY
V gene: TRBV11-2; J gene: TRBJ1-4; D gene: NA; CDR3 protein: ASRPVQGKEKLF
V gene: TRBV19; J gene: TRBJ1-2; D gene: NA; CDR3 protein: ASSPPGTNYGYT
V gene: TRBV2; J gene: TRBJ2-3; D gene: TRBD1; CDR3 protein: ASSDVTGGGPSTDTQY
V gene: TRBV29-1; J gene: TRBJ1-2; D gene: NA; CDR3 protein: SAPSRGTGYGYT
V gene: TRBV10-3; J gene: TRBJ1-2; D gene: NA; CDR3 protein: AISRDTDYGYT
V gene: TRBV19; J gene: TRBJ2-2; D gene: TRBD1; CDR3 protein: ASLFPSGTENTGELF
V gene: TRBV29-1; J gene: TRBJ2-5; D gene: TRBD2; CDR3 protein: SVGAAGEAVGTQY
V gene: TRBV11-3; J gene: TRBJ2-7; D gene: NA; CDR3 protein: ASSLSGPGEQY
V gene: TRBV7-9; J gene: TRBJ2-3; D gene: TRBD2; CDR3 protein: ATGLADGSWY
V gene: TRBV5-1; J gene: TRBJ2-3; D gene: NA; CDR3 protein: ASSPVRADTQY
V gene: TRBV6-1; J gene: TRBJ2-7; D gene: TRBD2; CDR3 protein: ASSEYHSGMGLEQY
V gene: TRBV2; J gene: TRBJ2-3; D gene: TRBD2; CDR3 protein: ASSEASGSADTQY
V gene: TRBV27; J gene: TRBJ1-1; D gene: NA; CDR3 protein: ASSLSRRATTEAF
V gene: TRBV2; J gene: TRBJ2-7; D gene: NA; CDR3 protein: ASSGPLQGSEQY